The clone carrying this TCR beta chain appeared a few times. Its specificity is not known. The CDR3 spans 11 residues. V shed 3 bases and J shed 7 bases, with 7 bases lying between them. Germline V CDR1 and CDR2: MDHEN, SYDVKM. These data are taken from a study of blood T cells in healthy people across ages. Study-level findings and limits: The study regarded diversity estimates from one million T cells as underestimates.

Primed by a sample-barcoded 5' primer and a J-beta primer mix, a second PCR proceeded for 7 to 11 cycles. At least 2.5 million CDR3-containing paired-end reads were obtained per sample. TCRdb re-called the 5' RACE reads through MiXCR, storing one row per CDR3 protein. The repertoire holds about 830,000 distinct CDR3 sequences, with approximately 67% as singletons. V usage is TRBV28 and J usage is TRBJ2-7; D is unresolved. This receptor was identified in a man in his thirties or forties in good health. The sequencing input was blood. The CDR3: CASSFLREQYF. The CDR3 bases are TGTGCCAGCAGTTTTTTGAGGGAGCAGTACTTC. The complete variable domain, with remaining parts taken from reference TRBV28 and TRBJ2-7, reads DVKVTQSSRYLVKRTGEKVFLECVQDMDHENMFWYRQDPGLGLRLIYFSYDVKMKEKGDIPEGYSVSREKKERFSLILESASTNQTSMYLCASSFLREQYFGPGTRLTVT.